Each of the 3 T cell receptor beta chains below was sequenced from the same sample in a study of CD8+ T cells in alopecia areata. In each case, RNA was isolated and then reverse transcribed into cDNA as the sequencing template. The data were produced by immunoSEQ multiplex PCR, yet TCRdb's version contains in-frame clones alone and is incomplete. The data hold 150,000 to 200,000 clones, with about three fifths observed a single time. Stated treatment: oral pan-JAK inhibitor, 5-10 mg twice daily. The material sequenced was CD4+ T cells sorted from blood, taken around week 50, from a patient treated with tofacitinib. The source is a human donor with alopecia areata.

With respect to this clone: Other DNA sequences in this specimen translate into the identical CDR3. Here the CDR3 DNA reads TGCAGCGCCGGACAGGGCTCCTACAATGAGCAGTTCTTC. Amino acid sequence: CSAGQGSYNEQFF. The chain joins TRBV29-1 to TRBJ2-1; 8 nucleotides line up with TRBD1. Per germline, CDR1 SQVTM and CDR2 ANQGSEA. V lost 7 bases to trimming and J lost 0 bases; unmatched junction nucleotides: 2. This CDR3 contains 13 residues.

The count of this clone is one. In nucleotides, the CDR3 is TGTGCCACCAGCAGAGATTCGGGGGCCGCTCACGAGCAGTACTTC. It specifies CATSRDSGAAHEQYF. The rearrangement joins TRBV15 to TRBJ2-7, with D perhaps assigned TRBD1 or TRBD2 (6 bases each). Looked up from germline, CDR1 is LNHNV and CDR2 is YYDKDF (reference sequence). Trimming removed 0 bases from V and 5 bases from J, with 14 bases in between. The CDR3 covers 15 residues.

This clone occurred a few times. The V and J genes are TRBV7-9 and TRBJ2-3, with D hard to call. Germline-derived CDR1 and CDR2 are SEHNR and FQNEAQ (reference sequence). The V end was cut by 1 base, the J end by 6 bases, with 5 bases between. The length of the CDR3 is 12 residues. The CDR3 loop is CASSLVQDTQYF. The CDR3 nucleotides read TGTGCCAGCAGCTTAGTTCAGGATACGCAGTATTTT.